Listed here are 19 T cell receptor beta chains from one sample, sequenced in a study of OX40 agonist ivuxolimab in advanced cancers. The method was immunoSEQ multiplex PCR; TCRdb's version includes in-frame clones alone and lacks a portion of them. This sample has tens of thousands of clones, with 70% to 90% found just once. The specimen was CD4+ or CD8+ T cells sorted from blood, collected in a trial of the OX40 agonist ivuxolimab. The origin of the receptors is an adult with an advanced solid tumor such as melanoma, head and neck, liver or kidney cancer.

In its sample, this clone was seen once. The V call is TRBV2, the J call TRBJ2-2; 8 nucleotides line up with TRBD1. This CDR3 spans 15 amino acids. J gave up 7 bases and V 1 base, and 5 bases lay outside the gene matches. Germline-derived CDR1 and CDR2 are SNHLY and FYNNEI. This CDR3 reads CASSEGAGGNGELFF. The CDR3 DNA sequence: TGTGCCAGCAGTGAAGGGGCAGGGGGCAACGGGGAGCTGTTTTTT.

The V call is TRBV19, the J call TRBJ1-1; D unresolved. CDR3 length: 13 amino acids. Germline lookup yields CDR1 LNHDA and CDR2 SQIVND (reference sequence). V lost 5 bases to trimming and J lost 6 bases, with 13 bases between them. CDR3 protein: CASSSYPGAEAFF. CDR3 DNA: TGTGCCAGTAGTTCCTACCCGGGCGCTGAAGCTTTCTTT. The whole variable domain, filled in from reference TRBV19 and TRBJ1-1, reads DGGITQSPKYLFRKEGQNVTLSCEQNLNHDAMYWYRQDPGQGLRLIYYSQIVNDFQKGDIAEGYSVSREKKESFPLTVTSAQKNPTAFYLCASSSYPGAEAFFGQGTRLTVV.

V is TRBV4-1 and J is TRBJ1-2; D gene unclear. The V end was cut by 0 bases, the J end by 3 bases, with 5 bases between. This CDR3 is built from 13 residues. Germline CDR1 reads MGHRA; CDR2 reads YSYEKL. CDR3 region: CASSQDTDYGYTF. In nucleotides, the CDR3 is TGCGCCAGCAGCCAAGATACGGACTATGGCTACACCTTC.

V usage is TRBV19 and J usage is TRBJ2-1; TRBD2 is a possible D gene (7 bases). Trimming pared 4 bases from V and 2 bases from J, leaving 9 bases between. Germline V CDR1 and CDR2: LNHDA, SQIVND (reference sequence). CDR3 length: 14 amino acids. In DNA, the CDR3 is TGTGCCAGTAGTAGAGGGGGGGCCTACAATGAGCAGTTCTTC. Its translation is CASSRGGAYNEQFF.

The chain carries TRBV11-2 and TRBJ1-5, with TRBD1 matching over 7 bases. The CDR3 totals 15 residues. The germline V gene encodes CDR1 SGHAT and CDR2 FQNNGV. Germline trimming cut 5 bases from V and 1 base from J; bases unmatched to any gene: 5. The DNA for the CDR3 is TGTGCCAGCAGCCCTACAGGGGCAAGCAATCAGCCCCAGCATTTT. Its translation is CASSPTGASNQPQHF.

The chain is built from TRBV5-1 and TRBJ2-5; 8 positions match TRBD1. Germline V gene data show CDR1 as SGHRS and CDR2 as YFSETQ. V shed 0 bases, J shed 6 bases, and the junction held 7 bases outside the gene matches. The CDR3 totals 15 residues. CDR3 sequence reads: CASSLDGRGPKTQYF. CDR3 nucleotides: TGCGCCAGCAGCTTGGATGGCAGGGGGCCAAAGACCCAGTACTTC.

The J gene is TRBJ2-5, the V gene TRBV5-1, with TRBD2 identical over 9 bases. V shed 1 base, J shed 5 bases, and the junction held 9 bases outside the gene matches. Looked up from germline, CDR1 is SGHRS and CDR2 is YFSETQ. There are 16 residues in the CDR3. DNA of the CDR3: TGCGCCAGCAGCTTGCAGCCTAGCGGGGTCGTGGAGACCCAGTACTTC. It translates to CASSLQPSGVVETQYF.

This clone appeared many times. The rearrangement uses TRBV5-1 and TRBJ2-1; D uncertain. Trimming cost V 0 bases and J 6 bases, with 10 bases left between them. Germline V gene data show CDR1 as SGHRS and CDR2 as YFSETQ. The CDR3 totals 14 residues. DNA of the CDR3: TGCGCCAGCAGCTTGGAGGCCAGGTTCAATGAGCAGTTCTTC. The encoded protein is CASSLEARFNEQFF.

The V and J genes are TRBV5-1 and TRBJ2-7, with D uncertain. The CDR3 totals 14 residues. Trimming removed 0 bases at V and 0 bases at J, with 7 bases between. Germline values: CDR1 SGHRS, CDR2 YFSETQ. Written as DNA, the CDR3 is TGCGCCAGCAGCTTGGACCTTAGCTCCTACGAGCAGTACTTC. Its translation is CASSLDLSSYEQYF.

This clone came up a few times. The gene calls are TRBV2 and TRBJ1-4, with D tentatively TRBD1 (6 bases). This CDR3 comprises 14 residues. V was cut by 2 bases and J by 8 bases, with 12 bases left in between. Looked up from germline, CDR1 is SNHLY and CDR2 is FYNNEI. This CDR3 is CASSETGRGEKLFF. The CDR3 coding sequence is TGTGCCAGCAGTGAAACAGGGAGAGGCGAAAAACTGTTTTTT.

The chain combines TRBV15 with TRBJ2-5; TRBD2 matches at 10 bases. V was clipped by 1 base and J by 9 bases; unmatched bases: 8. Germline V gives CDR1 LNHNV, CDR2 YYDKDF (reference sequence). CDR3 length: 15 residues. CDR3 in DNA: TGTGCCACCAGCAGAGCTCTATCTAGCGGGGGACCCCAGTACTTC. This translates into CATSRALSSGGPQYF.

The chain combines TRBV19 with TRBJ1-1; TRBD1 matches 8 bases. The germline V gene has CDR1 LNHDA and CDR2 SQIVND (reference sequence). The CDR3 contains 13 residues. V lost 6 bases, J lost 6 bases, and 6 bases stayed unmatched. CDR3: CASSLRTGSEAFF. CDR3 nucleotide sequence: TGTGCCAGTAGCCTAAGGACAGGGTCTGAAGCTTTCTTT.

The chain joins TRBV5-1 to TRBJ2-5, with 7 positions matching TRBD2. With V trimmed by 4 bases and J by 4 bases, 13 bases remained unmatched. The CDR3 has 16 amino acids. The germline gives CDR1 SGHRS, CDR2 YFSETQ. CDR3 sequence: CASSPATSRGGETQYF. In DNA, the CDR3 is TGCGCCAGCAGCCCGGCGACTAGCCGAGGAGGAGAGACCCAGTACTTC.

The J gene is TRBJ1-1, the V gene TRBV7-9; 8 nucleotides agree with TRBD1. The germline CDR1 and CDR2 sequences are SEHNR and FQNEAQ (reference sequence). The CDR3 totals 16 residues. Trimming cost V 5 bases and J 1 base; bases outside gene matches: 9. The CDR3 sequence: CASSPSTGTGNTEAFF. The CDR3 coding sequence is TGTGCCAGCAGCCCATCAACCGGGACAGGGAACACTGAAGCTTTCTTT. Using reference TRBV7-9 and TRBJ1-1 for the parts outside the CDR3, the full variable domain is DTGVSQNPRHKITKRGQNVTFRCDPISEHNRLYWYRQTLGQGPEFLTYFQNEAQLEKSRLLSDRFSAERPKGSFSTLEIQRTEQGDSAMYLCASSPSTGTGNTEAFFGQGTRLTVV.

J is TRBJ2-3 and V is TRBV5-8; D uncertain. CDR3 length: 16 amino acids. The V gene lost 0 bases and the J gene lost 1 base, with 12 bases spanning the gap. Germline V gene lookup returns CDR1 SGHTS and CDR2 YDEGEE. The CDR3 DNA reads TGTGCCAGCAGCTTGGTCACCCTACGGGGCACAGATACGCAGTATTTT. Protein: CASSLVTLRGTDTQYF.

The J gene is TRBJ2-7, the V gene TRBV19; possibly TRBD1 or TRBD2 for D (6 bases each). The germline V gene has CDR1 LNHDA and CDR2 SQIVND (reference sequence). The V gene lost 4 bases and the J gene lost 3 bases, with 13 bases spanning the gap. This CDR3 has 14 residues. The CDR3 protein is CASSSGAGDYEQYF. The CDR3 DNA sequence: TGTGCCAGTAGTAGCGGGGCAGGGGACTACGAGCAGTACTTC.

V usage is TRBV7-2 and J usage is TRBJ2-4; D is perhaps TRBD1 (6 bases). Trimming cost V 6 bases and J 2 bases, with 11 bases left between them. The CDR3 loop spans 14 amino acids. Germline CDR1 and CDR2: SGHTA and FQGNSA. This CDR3 is CASSSGQSKNIQYF. The CDR3 coding sequence is TGTGCCAGCAGTTCTGGACAGTCCAAAAACATTCAGTACTTC.

V is TRBV11-2 and J is TRBJ2-7, with D perhaps TRBD2 (6 bases). Looked up from germline, CDR1 is SGHAT and CDR2 is FQNNGV. This CDR3 spans 13 amino acids. The V gene lost 5 bases and the J gene lost 6 bases, with 14 bases spanning the gap. DNA for the CDR3: TGTGCCAGCAGCCACCCCAGGAGGGGCGAGCAGTACTTC. This gives the protein CASSHPRRGEQYF. Based on the CDR3 plus reference TRBV11-2 and TRBJ2-7, the full variable domain is EAGVAQSPRYKIIEKRQSVAFWCNPISGHATLYWYQQILGQGPKLLIQFQNNGVVDDSQLPKDRFSAERLKGVDSTLKIQPAKLEDSAVYLCASSHPRRGEQYFGPGTRLTVT.

V is TRBV19 and J is TRBJ1-3; D possibly corresponds to TRBD1 (5 bases). The V gene lost 5 bases and the J gene lost 2 bases, with 16 bases spanning the gap. The CDR3 length is 16 residues. CDR1 LNHDA and CDR2 SQIVND come from the germline V gene (reference sequence). The CDR3 sequence: CASSPGSRVPGNTIYF. The CDR3 DNA is TGTGCCAGTAGTCCGGGGAGCAGGGTTCCTGGAAACACCATATATTTT.